One and the same sample provided the 24 T cell receptor beta chains below, sequenced in a study of cytomegalovirus exposure and HLA in healthy donors. A multiplex PCR was run with 60 Vbeta primers and 13 Jbeta primers. TCRdb's table, derived via immunoSEQ multiplex PCR, lists solely in-frame clones and lacks some. The sample contains approximately 72,000 clones, 50% to 80% of which appear only once. The sequenced material came from PBMCs. The origin of the receptors is a man aged 35 to 55 in good health and CMV-seropositive.

This chain joins TRBV6-6 and TRBJ2-3, with D possibly being TRBD1 (6 bases). Germline V CDR1 and CDR2: MNHNY, SVGAGI (reference sequence). V gave up 6 bases and J gave up 3 bases, with 10 bases separating them. The CDR3 is 13 residues long. The CDR3 coding sequence is TGTGCCAGCAGCTCCCAGGGGACAGATACGCAGTATTTT. This translates into CASSSQGTDTQYF.

The chain is built from TRBV21-1 and TRBJ2-3; the table gives TRBD1 as D, unverified against the DNA. TRBV21-1 is a known pseudogene. The CDR3 loop spans 19 amino acids. CDR3 in amino acids: CASSSSRQGIEVPTDTQYF. In nucleotides, the CDR3 is TGTGCCAGCAGCAGCTCGCGACAGGGAATTGAGGTACCCACAGATACGCAGTATTTT.

V and J are TRBV5-1 and TRBJ2-3, with 8 bases fitting TRBD2. This CDR3 has 17 amino acids. CDR1 is SGHRS, CDR2 YFSETQ, per germline. V shed 5 bases, J shed 1 base, and the junction held 12 bases outside the gene matches. The CDR3 loop reads CASSSGLVAARTDTQYF. In nucleotides, the CDR3 is TGCGCCAGCAGTTCGGGACTAGTGGCCGCACGCACAGATACGCAGTATTTT. The full variable domain, in which reference TRBV5-1 and TRBJ2-3 provide the parts outside the CDR3, is KAGVTQTPRYLIKTRGQQVTLSCSPISGHRSVSWYQQTPGQGLQFLFEYFSETQRNKGNFPGRFSGRQFSNSRSEMNVSTLELGDSALYLCASSSGLVAARTDTQYFGPGTRLTVL.

This clone was counted a few times. The rearrangement links TRBV7-3 to TRBJ2-1; D may be TRBD2 (6 bases). The germline gives CDR1 SGHTA, CDR2 FQGTGA. V lost 0 bases, J lost 13 bases, and 13 bases lay in between. This CDR3 comprises 13 residues. The CDR3 bases are TGTGCCAGCAGCTTAACGGAGGGCCAGAAACAGTTCTTC. It is translated as CASSLTEGQKQFF. Supplemented by reference TRBV7-3 and TRBJ2-1, the full variable domain reads GAGVSQTPSNKVTEKGKYVELRCDPISGHTALYWYRQSLGQGPEFLIYFQGTGAADDSGLPNDRFFAVRPEGSVSTLKIQRTERGDSAVYLCASSLTEGQKQFFGPGTRLTVL.

This clone has more than one count but fewer than ten. The rearrangement joins TRBV5-1 to TRBJ1-5; 10 bases agree with TRBD1. The V and J ends lost 2 bases and 6 bases, in that order; junction bases with no gene match: 14. The CDR3 is 18 amino acids. Looked up from germline, CDR1 is SGHRS and CDR2 is YFSETQ. The CDR3 sequence: CASSFGQGVGRVGQPQHF. The CDR3 bases are TGCGCCAGCAGCTTCGGACAGGGGGTGGGGAGAGTCGGTCAGCCCCAGCATTTT.

The chain joins TRBV28 to TRBJ2-5; D is uncertain. Deletions cut 3 bases from V and 5 bases from J, with 10 bases between. CDR1 MDHEN and CDR2 SYDVKM come from the germline V gene. The CDR3 contains 13 residues. CDR3 in amino acids: CASSFLGSETQYF. The CDR3 coding sequence is TGTGCCAGCAGTTTTCTGGGTAGCGAGACCCAGTACTTC.

The chain recombines TRBV30 with TRBJ2-5; D uncertain. Deletions cut 2 bases from V and 0 bases from J, with 10 bases between. The CDR3 has 14 residues. CDR1 and CDR2 from the germline V gene are GTSNPN and SVGIG (reference sequence). CDR3 region: CAWSIGSYQETQYF. CDR3 in DNA: TGTGCCTGGAGTATCGGTTCTTACCAAGAGACCCAGTACTTC.

The rearrangement uses TRBV6-5 and TRBJ2-2; 10 bases map to TRBD2. This CDR3 is 14 amino acids long. Unmatched junction bases numbered 3, after V lost 6 bases and J lost 5 bases. Germline CDR1 MNHEY, CDR2 SVGAGI. The CDR3 loop reads CASRSGGATGELFF. The CDR3, as DNA: TGTGCCAGCAGGAGCGGGGGGGCTACCGGGGAGCTGTTTTTT.

V usage is TRBV10-3 and J usage is TRBJ1-2, with TRBD1 matching 8 bases. The J segment lost 0 bases and the V segment lost 6 bases, leaving 6 bases of the junction unmatched. Germline values: CDR1 ENHRY, CDR2 SYGVKD. The CDR3 runs to 15 residues. The CDR3 loop reads CAIRGGQGSNYGYTF. The CDR3, as DNA: TGTGCCATCAGGGGCGGACAGGGATCTAACTATGGCTACACCTTC.

In its sample, this clone was seen once. The chain employs TRBV29-1 and TRBJ2-2; D ambiguous. CDR1 is SQVTM, CDR2 ANQGSEA, per germline. The CDR3 contains 15 residues. V lost 5 bases and J lost 8, with 21 bases in between. This CDR3 reads CSVRSVDTRRGELFF. DNA for the CDR3: TGCAGCGTTCGATCGGTTGACACCCGACGAGGGGAGCTGTTTTTT.

The chain carries TRBV7-3 and TRBJ2-1, with 10 nucleotides matching TRBD2. The germline V gene has CDR1 SGHTA and CDR2 FQGTGA. J was trimmed by 3 bases and V by 3 bases; bases with no gene match: 2. The length of the CDR3 is 15 residues. As DNA, the CDR3 is TGTGCCAGCAGCTTGTTAGCGGGGGGCTACAATGAGCAGTTCTTC. Its protein is CASSLLAGGYNEQFF.

The rearrangement joins TRBV2 to TRBJ2-5, with 8 bases fitting TRBD2. The V gene's germline CDR1 is SNHLY and CDR2 FYNNEI. The CDR3 length is 16 residues. V dropped 0 bases and J dropped 0; count of bases not matched to a gene: 3. The DNA for the CDR3 is TGTGCCAGCAGTGAAGCGACTAGCGAAAACCAAGAGACCCAGTACTTC. It translates to CASSEATSENQETQYF.

The rearrangement joins TRBV28 to TRBJ1-1, with a tentative D call TRBD1 (5 bases). Trimming stripped 8 bases from V and 7 bases from J, with 17 bases between. Germline-derived CDR1 and CDR2 are MDHEN and SYDVKM. This CDR3 contains 13 residues. CDR3 amino acids: CASRLPGGSEAFF. DNA of the CDR3: TGTGCCAGCCGCCTCCCGGGGGGGAGTGAAGCTTTCTTT. Together with reference TRBV28 and TRBJ1-1, the CDR3 gives the full variable domain: DVKVTQSSRYLVKRTGEKVFLECVQDMDHENMFWYRQDPGLGLRLIYFSYDVKMKEKGDIPEGYSVSREKKERFSLILESASTNQTSMYLCASRLPGGSEAFFGQGTRLTVV.

This rearrangement joins TRBV18 to TRBJ2-3, with D perhaps matching TRBD2 (6 bases). CDR1 and CDR2 from the germline V gene are KGHSH and LQKENI. CDR3 length: 12 amino acids. V was pared by 3 bases and J by 9 bases, with 10 bases between. CDR3 DNA sequence: TGTGCCAGCTCACCGGGGGGTGAAACGCAGTATTTT. Its protein is CASSPGGETQYF.

V and J are TRBV15 and TRBJ1-1; D possibly corresponds to TRBD1 (6 bases). The V end lost 3 bases, the J end lost 1 base, and 9 bases lay between the germline ends. CDR3 length equals 14 residues. Germline values: CDR1 LNHNV, CDR2 YYDKDF (reference sequence). DNA for the CDR3: TGTGCCACCAGCAGGGCGGGGGCGAACACTGAAGCTTTCTTT. Translating it yields CATSRAGANTEAFF.

This chain links TRBV5-4 with TRBJ2-7; 8 bases agree with TRBD2. The germline V gene has CDR1 SGHNT and CDR2 YYREEE (reference sequence). The ends lost 0 bases at V and 6 bases at J; junction bases unmatched: 5. The CDR3 sequence is 14 residues long. CDR3 amino acids: CASSLALREGEQYF. The CDR3 DNA is TGTGCCAGCAGCTTGGCCTTACGGGAGGGCGAGCAGTACTTC.

The chain has TRBV6-6 and TRBJ1-1; the D gene is possibly TRBD1 (5 bases). CDR1 is MNHNY and CDR2 is SVGAGI in the germline V gene (reference sequence). This CDR3 spans 14 amino acids. Trimming shortened V by 6 bases and J by 3 bases, and 14 bases separated the two germline ends. CDR3 in amino acids: CASSQWGVDTEAFF. The CDR3 DNA sequence: TGTGCCAGCAGCCAATGGGGGGTAGACACTGAAGCTTTCTTT.

This chain connects TRBV2 to TRBJ2-3, with 7 bases aligning to TRBD2. Germline CDR1 is SNHLY and CDR2 is FYNNEI. Trimming at V came to 6 bases and at J to 2 bases, leaving 11 bases not matched to a gene. The CDR3 extends over 16 amino acids. Here the CDR3 reads CASRKRSLAVTDTQYF. The CDR3 bases are TGTGCCAGCAGAAAGAGGAGTCTAGCGGTCACAGATACGCAGTATTTT.

This clone was counted a few times. Here the CDR3 DNA reads TGTGCCATCAGTGAGTCTGAAGACCGAAGACTTGGAAACACCATATATTTT. As protein: CAISESEDRRLGNTIYF. This chain links TRBV10-3 with TRBJ1-3; the D is unclear. The V and J ends lost 0 bases and 3 bases respectively, with 15 bases between them. This CDR3 spans 17 amino acids. Looked up from germline, CDR1 is ENHRY and CDR2 is SYGVKD.

This clone was found a few times. This chain joins TRBV30 and TRBJ2-3; 8 bases fit TRBD2. This CDR3 is 15 amino acids long. V trimming: 3 bases; J trimming: 2 bases; junction bases outside the gene matches: 7. Germline loops: CDR1 GTSNPN, CDR2 SVGIG (reference sequence). CDR3: CAWRELAAPTDTQYF. CDR3 coding DNA: TGTGCCTGGAGGGAACTAGCGGCCCCCACAGATACGCAGTATTTT.

This clone was seen a few times. The chain combines TRBV21-1 with TRBJ2-1; TRBD1 is the table's D call and was not checked against the DNA. TRBV21-1 has pseudogene status. CDR3 length: 12 residues. CDR3 nucleotide sequence: TGTGCCAGCAGCACGACAGGCAATGAGCAGTTCTTC. It encodes CASSTTGNEQFF.

The chain carries TRBV4-1 and TRBJ1-1, with a possible D match to TRBD1 (6 bases). V dropped 3 bases and J dropped 5 bases, with 16 bases sitting between them. The germline gives CDR1 MGHRA, CDR2 YSYEKL. This CDR3 comprises 15 residues. The DNA for the CDR3 is TGCGCCAGCAGCCAGGGGTTCAACAGGGAAACTGAAGCTTTCTTT. Its protein product is CASSQGFNRETEAFF.

The chain employs TRBV2 and TRBJ2-5; TRBD2 agrees at 12 bases. V was pared by 7 bases and J by 11 bases, with 11 bases of the junction left unmatched. The CDR3 totals 14 residues. Germline CDR1 and CDR2: SNHLY and FYNNEI. CDR3 residues: CASTGLAGFERQYF. CDR3 DNA: TGTGCCAGCACAGGACTAGCGGGGTTCGAGAGGCAGTACTTC.

The chain joins TRBV15 to TRBJ1-1; D not certain. Trimming pared 0 bases from V and 11 bases from J, leaving 7 bases between. Germline assignment: CDR1 LNHNV and CDR2 YYDKDF (reference sequence). This CDR3 is built from 11 residues. This CDR3 reads CATSRDLEAFF. DNA of the CDR3: TGTGCCACCAGCAGAGATTTGGAGGCTTTCTTT.